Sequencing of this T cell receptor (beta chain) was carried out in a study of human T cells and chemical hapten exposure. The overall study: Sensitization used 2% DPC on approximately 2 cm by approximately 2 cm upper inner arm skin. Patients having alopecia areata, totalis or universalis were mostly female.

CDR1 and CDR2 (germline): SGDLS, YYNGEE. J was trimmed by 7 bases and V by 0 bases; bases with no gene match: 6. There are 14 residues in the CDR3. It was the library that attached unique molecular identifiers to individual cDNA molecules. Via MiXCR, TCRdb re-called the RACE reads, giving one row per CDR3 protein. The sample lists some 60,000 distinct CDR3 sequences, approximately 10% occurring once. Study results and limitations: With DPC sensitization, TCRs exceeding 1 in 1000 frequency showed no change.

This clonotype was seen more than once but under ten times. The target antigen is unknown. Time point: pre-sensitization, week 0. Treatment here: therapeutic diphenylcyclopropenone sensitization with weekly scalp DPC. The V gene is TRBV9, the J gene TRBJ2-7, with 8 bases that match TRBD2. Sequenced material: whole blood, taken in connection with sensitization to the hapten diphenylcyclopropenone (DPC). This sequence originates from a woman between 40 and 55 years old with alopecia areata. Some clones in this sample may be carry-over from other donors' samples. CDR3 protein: CASSVEAGAGEQYF. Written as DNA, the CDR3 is TGTGCCAGCAGCGTAGAAGCGGGAGCAGGGGAGCAGTACTTC. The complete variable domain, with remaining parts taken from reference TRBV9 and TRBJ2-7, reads DSGVTQTPKHLITATGQRVTLRCSPRSGDLSVYWYQQSLDQGLQFLIQYYNGEERAKGNILERFSAQQFPDLHSELNLSSLELGDSALYFCASSVEAGAGEQYFGPGTRLTVT.